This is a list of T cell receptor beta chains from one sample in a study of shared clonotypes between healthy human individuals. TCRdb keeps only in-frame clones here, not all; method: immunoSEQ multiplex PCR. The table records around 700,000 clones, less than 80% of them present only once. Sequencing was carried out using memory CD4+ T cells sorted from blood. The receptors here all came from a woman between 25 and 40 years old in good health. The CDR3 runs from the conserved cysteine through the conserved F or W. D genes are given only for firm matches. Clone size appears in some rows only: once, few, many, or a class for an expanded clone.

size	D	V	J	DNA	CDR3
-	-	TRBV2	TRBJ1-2	TGTGCCAGCCGCCTGAGCGACGGCAACTATGGCTACACCTTC	CASRLSDGNYGYTF
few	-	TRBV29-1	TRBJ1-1	TGCAGCGTTGTACGGCGTATGAACACTGAAGCTTTCTTT	CSVVRRMNTEAFF
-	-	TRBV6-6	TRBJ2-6	TGTGCCAGCAGTTACGGTGGGAGCTCTGGGGCCAACGTCCTGACTTTC	CASSYGGSSGANVLTF
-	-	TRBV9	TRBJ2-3	TGTGCCAGCAGCGTAACAGGGCAGGCAGATACGCAGTATTTT	CASSVTGQADTQYF
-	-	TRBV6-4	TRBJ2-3	TGTGCCAGCAGTTTTTCGGGAGAATCAGATACGCAGTATTTT	CASSFSGESDTQYF
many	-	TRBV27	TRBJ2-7	TGTGCCAGCCACGGACGGAGCTACGAGCAGTACTTC	CASHGRSYEQYF
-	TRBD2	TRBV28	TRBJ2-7	TGTGCCAGCAGTGTCACTAGCGGACCCTCCTACGAGCAGTACTTC	CASSVTSGPSYEQYF
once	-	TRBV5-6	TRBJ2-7	TGTGCCAGCAGCTACCAGGGATCCGAGCAGTACTTC	CASSYQGSEQYF
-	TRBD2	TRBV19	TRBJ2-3	TGTGCCAGTAGTATCTTCGGGACTATCAGCACAGATACGCAGTATTTT	CASSIFGTISTDTQYF
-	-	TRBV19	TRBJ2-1	TGTGCCACCGGGACCCTGCCGAATGAGCAGTTCTTC	CATGTLPNEQFF
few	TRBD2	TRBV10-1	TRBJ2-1	TGCGCCTGTTTGGGACTAGCGAGTGGCGAGCAGTTCTTC	CACLGLASGEQFF
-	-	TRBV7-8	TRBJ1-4	TGTGCCAGCAGCTTGTCCCCCACTAATGAAAAACTGTTTTTT	CASSLSPTNEKLFF
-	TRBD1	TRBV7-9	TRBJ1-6	TGTGCCAGCAGCTTACGTGACAGGGTTTCACCCCTCCACTTT	CASSLRDRVSPLHF
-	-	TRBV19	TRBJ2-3	TGTGCCAGTACCACCCGCTATACAGATACGCAGTATTTT	CASTTRYTDTQYF
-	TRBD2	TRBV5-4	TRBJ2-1	TGTGCCAGCAGCCTCACTAGCGAACCATACAATGAGCAGTTCTTC	CASSLTSEPYNEQFF
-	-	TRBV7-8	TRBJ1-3	TGTGCCAGCAGCTTAGAGAGAGGAAACACCATATATTTT	CASSLERGNTIYF
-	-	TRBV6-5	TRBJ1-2	TGTGCCAGCAGTTACTCCCGTCCCCCAGGGCGGAATGGCTACACCTTC	CASSYSRPPGRNGYTF
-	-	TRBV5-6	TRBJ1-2	TGTGCCAGCAGCTCCTTCTCCGCCGGGGAGTCCTTC	CASSSFSAGESF